These T cell receptor beta chains were read from a single sample in a study of T cells in Graves' hyperthyroidism and ophthalmopathy. TCRdb independently ran MiXCR on the multiplex PCR reads; one entry per CDR3 protein. The data contain more than 500,000 distinct CDR3 sequences, 16% of them singletons. The sample comprised blood. These receptors originate from a woman aged 25 to 39 with Graves' ophthalmopathy. Both conserved end residues are part of each CDR3. A D gene is named only where the DNA matches it firmly. Clone sizes are given selectively: once, few, many, or a class where the clone is expanded.

few NA TRBJ2-3 TRBV6-4 TGTGCCAGCAGTGACGAAGGGATACAAGATACGCAGTATTTT CASSDEGIQDTQYF
many TRBD2 TRBJ2-3 TRBV7-3 TGTGCCAGCAGCTTGGGTTTGGGTAGCGGGAACACAGATACGCAGTATTTT CASSLGLGSGNTDTQYF
NA TRBD1 TRBJ1-3 TRBV20-1 TGCAGTGCTAGAGGGGTTGAGGGGGCTAGTGGAAACACCATATATTTT CSARGVEGASGNTIYF
few TRBD2 TRBJ2-7 TRBV4-2 TGTGCCAGCAGCCAAGAGGGACTAGCGGGAGGTACCTACGAGCAGTACTTC CASSQEGLAGGTYEQYF
many TRBD2 TRBJ2-3 TRBV25-1 TGTGCCAGCAGTGAAATCGGGACTAGCGGGAGTACAGATACGCAGTATTTT CASSEIGTSGSTDTQYF
many NA TRBJ2-3 TRBV20-1 TGCAGTGCTCGCGAGGACAAAACTAGCACAGATACGCAGTATTTT CSAREDKTSTDTQYF
few TRBD2 TRBJ2-3 TRBV7-7 TGTGCTAGCAGCCCAGGAGCGGGAGGGCTCACAGATACGCAGTATTTT CASSPGAGGLTDTQYF
few TRBD1 TRBJ2-3 TRBV4-3 TGCGCCAGCAGCCAAGAGATTACAGGGGCAGATACGCAGTATTTT CASSQEITGADTQYF
NA NA TRBJ1-5 TRBV3-1 TGTGCCAGCAGCGCAGAGGGGTTGGGGCCCCAGCATTTT CASSAEGLGPQHF
few TRBD2 TRBJ2-5 TRBV24-1 TGTGCCACCAGTGATTACCGGGAGGCGGGGGAGACCCAGTACTTC CATSDYREAGETQYF